A single sample is the source of the 2 T cell receptor beta chains below, sequenced in a study of metastatic and nonmetastatic thyroid tumors. No patient received treatment before thyroid surgery. From the PCR reads, TCRdb re-called clones with MiXCR. The profile shows tens of thousands of clones, 15% to 20% of them singletons. The sequenced material came from blood. The receptors come from a female donor with papillary thyroid cancer or a benign thyroid nodule (not recorded which). Some clones in this sample may be carry-over from other donors' samples.

This clone has at least ten counts. This chain uses TRBV3-1 with TRBJ2-4; D may be TRBD2 (5 bases). The CDR3 covers 15 residues. The ends were cut back, 0 bases at V and 5 bases at J, with 11 bases in the middle. Germline V gene sequence: CDR1 LGHDT, CDR2 YNNKEL (reference sequence). This chain's CDR3 is CASSQDLVAQNIQYF. CDR3 sequence (DNA): TGTGCCAGCAGCCAAGATCTAGTAGCGCAAAACATTCAGTACTTC.

This clone was counted ten times or more. Written as DNA, the CDR3 is TGTGCCAGCAGCGTCCTCCCCGGGGAGCTGTTTTTT. Translation gives CASSVLPGELFF. This chain links TRBV9 with TRBJ2-2; D remains unclear. Germline CDR1 reads SGDLS; CDR2 reads YYNGEE. Trimming stripped 2 bases from V and 6 bases from J, with 5 bases between. The CDR3 runs to 12 residues.